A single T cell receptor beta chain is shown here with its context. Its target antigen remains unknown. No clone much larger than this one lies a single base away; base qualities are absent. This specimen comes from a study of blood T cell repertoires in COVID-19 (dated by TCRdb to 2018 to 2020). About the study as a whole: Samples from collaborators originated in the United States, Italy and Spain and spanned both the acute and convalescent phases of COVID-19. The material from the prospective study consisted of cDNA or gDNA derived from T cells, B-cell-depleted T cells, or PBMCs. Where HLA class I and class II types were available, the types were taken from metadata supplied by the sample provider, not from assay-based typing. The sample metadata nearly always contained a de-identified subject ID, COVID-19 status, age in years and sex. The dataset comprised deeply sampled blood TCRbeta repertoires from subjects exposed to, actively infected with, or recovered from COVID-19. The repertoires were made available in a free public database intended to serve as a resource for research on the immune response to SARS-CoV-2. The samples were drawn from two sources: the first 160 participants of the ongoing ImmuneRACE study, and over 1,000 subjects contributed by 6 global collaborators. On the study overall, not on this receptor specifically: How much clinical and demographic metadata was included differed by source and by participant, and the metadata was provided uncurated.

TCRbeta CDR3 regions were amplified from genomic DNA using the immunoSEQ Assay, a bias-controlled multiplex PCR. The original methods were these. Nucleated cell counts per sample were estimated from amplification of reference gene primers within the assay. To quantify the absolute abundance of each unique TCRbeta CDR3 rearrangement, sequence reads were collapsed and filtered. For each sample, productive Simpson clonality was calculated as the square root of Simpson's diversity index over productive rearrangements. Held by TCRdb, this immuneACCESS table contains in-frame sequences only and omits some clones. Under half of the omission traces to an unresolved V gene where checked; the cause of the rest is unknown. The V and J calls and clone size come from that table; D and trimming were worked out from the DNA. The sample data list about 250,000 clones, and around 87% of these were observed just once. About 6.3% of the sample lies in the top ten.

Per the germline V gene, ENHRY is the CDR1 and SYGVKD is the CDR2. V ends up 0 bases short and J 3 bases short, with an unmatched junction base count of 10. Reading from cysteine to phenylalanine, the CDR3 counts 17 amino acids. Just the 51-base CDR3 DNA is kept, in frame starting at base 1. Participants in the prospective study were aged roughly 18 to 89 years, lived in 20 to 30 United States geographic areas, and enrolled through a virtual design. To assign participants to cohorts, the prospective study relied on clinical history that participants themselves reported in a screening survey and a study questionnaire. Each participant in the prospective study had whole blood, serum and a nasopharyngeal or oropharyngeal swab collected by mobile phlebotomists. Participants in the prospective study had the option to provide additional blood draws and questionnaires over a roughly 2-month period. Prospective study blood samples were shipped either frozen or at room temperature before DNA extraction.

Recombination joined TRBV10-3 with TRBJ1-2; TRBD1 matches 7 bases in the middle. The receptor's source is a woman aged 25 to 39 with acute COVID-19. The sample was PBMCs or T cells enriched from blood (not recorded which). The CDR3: CAISESGGTGDHYGYTF. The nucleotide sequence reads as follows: TGTGCCATCAGTGAGTCGGGAGGTACAGGGGATCACTATGGCTACACCTTC.